The sequence of this T cell receptor (beta chain) was determined in a study of blood T cell repertoires in COVID-19. This CDR3 is 16 amino acids long. Per germline, CDR1 LGHDT and CDR2 YNNKEL (reference sequence). Trimming took 3 bases from V and 6 from J; bases not matched to a gene: 7. As processed by the authors: Estimates of nucleated cell counts were drawn from the amplification of reference gene primers. Clones were read by immunoSEQ multiplex PCR, and TCRdb kept only the in-frame ones, dropping some. V and J calls and clone size are copied from that table; D and trimming were computed from the DNA. The table has around 70,000 clones, approximately 90% seen once.

The chain recombines TRBV3-1 (or the pseudogene TRBV3-2) with TRBJ2-1; TRBD2 matches at 11 bases. The receptor comes from a human donor in a cohort sampled during active COVID-19. What was sequenced was peripheral blood. Written as DNA, the CDR3 is TGTGCCAGCAGCCAGACTAGCGGGGACGCGGCCAATGAGCAGTTCTTC. Amino acid sequence: CASSQTSGDAANEQFF.